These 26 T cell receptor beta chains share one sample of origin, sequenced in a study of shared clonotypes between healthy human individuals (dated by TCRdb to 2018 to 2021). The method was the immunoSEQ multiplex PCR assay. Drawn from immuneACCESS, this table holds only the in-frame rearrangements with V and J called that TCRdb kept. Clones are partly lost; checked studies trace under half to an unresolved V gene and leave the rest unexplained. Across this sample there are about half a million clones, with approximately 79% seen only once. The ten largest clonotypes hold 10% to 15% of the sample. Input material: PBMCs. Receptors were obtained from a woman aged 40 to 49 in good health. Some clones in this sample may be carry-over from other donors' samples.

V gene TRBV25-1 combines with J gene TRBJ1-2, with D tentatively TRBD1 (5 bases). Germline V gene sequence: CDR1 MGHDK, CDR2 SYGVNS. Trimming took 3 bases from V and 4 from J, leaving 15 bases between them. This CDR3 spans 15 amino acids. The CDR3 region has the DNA TGTGCCAGCAGTGATGGGGGAGGAAGCGGCTATGGCTACACCTTC. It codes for CASSDGGGSGYGYTF.

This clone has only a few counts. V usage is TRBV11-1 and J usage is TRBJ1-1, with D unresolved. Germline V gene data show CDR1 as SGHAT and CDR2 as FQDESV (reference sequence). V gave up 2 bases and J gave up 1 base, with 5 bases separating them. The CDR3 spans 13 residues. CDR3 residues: CASSLTGNTEAFF. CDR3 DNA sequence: TGTGCCAGCAGCTTAACGGGGAACACTGAAGCTTTCTTT.

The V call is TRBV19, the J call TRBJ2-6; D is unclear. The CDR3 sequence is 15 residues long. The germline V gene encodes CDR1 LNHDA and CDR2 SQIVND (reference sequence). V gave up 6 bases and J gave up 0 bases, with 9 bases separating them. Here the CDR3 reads CASRLRHSGANVLTF. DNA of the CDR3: TGTGCCAGTAGGCTCCGTCACTCTGGGGCCAACGTCCTGACTTTC. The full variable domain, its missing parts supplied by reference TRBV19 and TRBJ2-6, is DGGITQSPKYLFRKEGQNVTLSCEQNLNHDAMYWYRQDPGQGLRLIYYSQIVNDFQKGDIAEGYSVSREKKESFPLTVTSAQKNPTAFYLCASRLRHSGANVLTFGAGSRLTVL.

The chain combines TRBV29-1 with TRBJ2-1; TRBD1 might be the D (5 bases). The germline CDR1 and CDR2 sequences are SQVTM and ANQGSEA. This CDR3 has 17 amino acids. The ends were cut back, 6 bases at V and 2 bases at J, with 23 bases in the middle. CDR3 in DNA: TGCAGCGTCGAACTCTGGAGACAGATATCTCCCTACAATGAGCAGTTCTTC. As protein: CSVELWRQISPYNEQFF.

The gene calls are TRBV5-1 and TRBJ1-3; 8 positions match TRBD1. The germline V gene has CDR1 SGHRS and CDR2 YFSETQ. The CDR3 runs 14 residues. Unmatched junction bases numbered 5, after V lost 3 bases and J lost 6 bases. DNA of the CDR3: TGCGCCAGCAGCTGGGGACAGGACGCAAACACCATATATTTT. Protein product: CASSWGQDANTIYF.

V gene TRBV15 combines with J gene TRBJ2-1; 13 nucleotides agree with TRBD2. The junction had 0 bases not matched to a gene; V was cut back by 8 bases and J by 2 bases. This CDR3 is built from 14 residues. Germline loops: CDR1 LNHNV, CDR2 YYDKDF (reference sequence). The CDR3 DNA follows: TGTGCCACCGGACTAGCGGGAGCCTACAATGAGCAGTTCTTC. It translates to CATGLAGAYNEQFF. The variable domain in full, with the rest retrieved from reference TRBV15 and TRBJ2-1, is DAMVIQNPRYQVTQFGKPVTLSCSQTLNHNVMYWYQQKSSQAPKLLFHYYDKDFNNEADTPDNFQSRRPNTSFCFLDIRSPGLGDTAMYLCATGLAGAYNEQFFGPGTRLTVL.

CDR3 loop: CASSMRLAGASGSDTQYF. Here the CDR3 DNA reads TGTGCCAGCAGTATGCGTCTAGCGGGGGCCAGCGGCTCAGATACGCAGTATTTT. The chain uses TRBV2 and TRBJ2-3; TRBD2 agrees at 10 bases. V lost 5 bases and J lost 4; bases outside the gene matches: 15. Germline loops: CDR1 SNHLY, CDR2 FYNNEI. There are 18 residues in the CDR3.

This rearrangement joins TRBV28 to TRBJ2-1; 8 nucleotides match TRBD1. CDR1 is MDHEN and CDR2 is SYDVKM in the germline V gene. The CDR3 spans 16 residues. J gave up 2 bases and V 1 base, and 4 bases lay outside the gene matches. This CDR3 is CASSLYSGQAYNEQFF. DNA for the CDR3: TGTGCCAGCAGTTTATATTCGGGACAGGCCTACAATGAGCAGTTCTTC.

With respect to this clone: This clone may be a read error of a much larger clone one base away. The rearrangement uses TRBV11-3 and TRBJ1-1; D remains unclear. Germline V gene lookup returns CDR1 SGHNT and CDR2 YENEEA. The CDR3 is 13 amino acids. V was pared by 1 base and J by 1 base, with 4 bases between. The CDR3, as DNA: TGTGCCAGCAGCTTAGCAGGGAACACTGAAGCTTTCTTT. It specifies CASSLAGNTEAFF.

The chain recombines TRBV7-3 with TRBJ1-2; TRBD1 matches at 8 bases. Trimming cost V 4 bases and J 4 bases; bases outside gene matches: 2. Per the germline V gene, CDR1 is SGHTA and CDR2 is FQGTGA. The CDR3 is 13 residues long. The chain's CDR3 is CASSSGQAYGYTF. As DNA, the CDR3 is TGTGCCAGCAGCTCGGGACAGGCCTATGGCTACACCTTC.

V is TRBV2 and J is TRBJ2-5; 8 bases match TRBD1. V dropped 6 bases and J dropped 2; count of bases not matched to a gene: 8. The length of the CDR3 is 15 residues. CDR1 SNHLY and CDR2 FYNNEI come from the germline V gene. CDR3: CASSDRGGRQETQYF. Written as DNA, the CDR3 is TGTGCCAGCAGCGACAGGGGCGGTCGACAAGAGACCCAGTACTTC.

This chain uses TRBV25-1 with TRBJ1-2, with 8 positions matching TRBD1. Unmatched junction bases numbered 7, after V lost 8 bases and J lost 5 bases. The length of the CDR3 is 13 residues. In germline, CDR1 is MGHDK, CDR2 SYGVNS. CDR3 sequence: CASSEDREYGYTF. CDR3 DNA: TGTGCCAGCTCTGAGGACAGGGAGTATGGCTACACCTTC.

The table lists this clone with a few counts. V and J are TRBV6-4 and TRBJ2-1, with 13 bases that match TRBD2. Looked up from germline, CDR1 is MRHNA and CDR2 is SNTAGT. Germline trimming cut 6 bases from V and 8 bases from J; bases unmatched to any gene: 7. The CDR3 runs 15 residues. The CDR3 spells CASRTGTSGTYEQFF. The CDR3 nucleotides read TGTGCCAGCAGAACCGGGACTAGCGGGACTTATGAGCAGTTCTTC.

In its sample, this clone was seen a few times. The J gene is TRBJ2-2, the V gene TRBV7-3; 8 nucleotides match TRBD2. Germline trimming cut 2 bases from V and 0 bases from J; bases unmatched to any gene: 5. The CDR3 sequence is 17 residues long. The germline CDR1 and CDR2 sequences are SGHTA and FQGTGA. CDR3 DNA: TGTGCCAGCAGCTTAGTGCCGCGGGGGGCGAACACCGGGGAGCTGTTTTTT. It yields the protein CASSLVPRGANTGELFF.

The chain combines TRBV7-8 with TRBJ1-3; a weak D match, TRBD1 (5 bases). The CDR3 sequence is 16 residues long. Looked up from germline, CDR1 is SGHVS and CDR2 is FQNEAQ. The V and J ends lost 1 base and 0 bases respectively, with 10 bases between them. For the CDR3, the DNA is TGTGCCAGCAGCTTAGAGGGACTCAGCTCTGGAAACACCATATATTTT. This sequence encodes CASSLEGLSSGNTIYF.

In DNA form, the CDR3 reads TGTGCCAGCAGTTTATCGGCTAGCGGGAGGTCTGACATTCAGTACTTC. Its protein is CASSLSASGRSDIQYF. The chain recombines TRBV27 with TRBJ2-4; TRBD2 matches at 11 bases. J was trimmed by 8 bases and V by 0 bases; bases with no gene match: 6. The length of the CDR3 is 16 residues. Germline V lookup: CDR1 MNHEY, CDR2 SMNVEV (reference sequence).

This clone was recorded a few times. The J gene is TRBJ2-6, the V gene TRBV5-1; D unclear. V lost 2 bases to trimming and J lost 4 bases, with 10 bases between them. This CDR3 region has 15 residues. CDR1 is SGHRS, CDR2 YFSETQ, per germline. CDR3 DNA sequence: TGCGCCAGCAGCTTTACAACTCTGGGGGCCAACGTCCTGACTTTC. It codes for CASSFTTLGANVLTF.

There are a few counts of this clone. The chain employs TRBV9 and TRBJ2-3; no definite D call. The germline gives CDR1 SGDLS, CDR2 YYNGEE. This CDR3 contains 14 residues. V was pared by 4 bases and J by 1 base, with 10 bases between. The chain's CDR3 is CASSPRSRTDTQYF. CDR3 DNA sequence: TGTGCCAGCAGCCCAAGGTCTCGCACAGATACGCAGTATTTT.

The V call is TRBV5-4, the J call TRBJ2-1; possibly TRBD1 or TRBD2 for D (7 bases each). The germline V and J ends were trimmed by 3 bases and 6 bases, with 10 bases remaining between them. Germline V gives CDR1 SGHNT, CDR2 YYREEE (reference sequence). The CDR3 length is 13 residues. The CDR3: CASSSRGGNEQFF. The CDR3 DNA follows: TGTGCCAGCAGCTCCAGGGGGGGCAATGAGCAGTTCTTC. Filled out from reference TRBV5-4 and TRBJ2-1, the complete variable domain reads ETGVTQSPTHLIKTRGQQVTLRCSSQSGHNTVSWYQQALGQGPQFIFQYYREEENGRGNFPPRFSGLQFPNYSSELNVNALELDDSALYLCASSSRGGNEQFFGPGTRLTVL.

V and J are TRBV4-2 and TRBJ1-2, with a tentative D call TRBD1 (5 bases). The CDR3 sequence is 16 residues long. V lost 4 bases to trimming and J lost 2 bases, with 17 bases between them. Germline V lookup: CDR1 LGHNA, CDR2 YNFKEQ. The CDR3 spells CASSPDNGLLNYGYTF. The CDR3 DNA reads TGTGCCAGCAGCCCGGACAATGGGTTATTGAACTATGGCTACACCTTC.

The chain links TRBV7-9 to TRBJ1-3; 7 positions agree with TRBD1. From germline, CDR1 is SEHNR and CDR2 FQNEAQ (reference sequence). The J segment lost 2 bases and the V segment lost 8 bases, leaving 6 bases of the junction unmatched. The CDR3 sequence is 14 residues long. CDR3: CASGGQAPGNTIYF. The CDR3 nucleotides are TGTGCCAGCGGAGGACAGGCCCCTGGAAACACCATATATTTT.

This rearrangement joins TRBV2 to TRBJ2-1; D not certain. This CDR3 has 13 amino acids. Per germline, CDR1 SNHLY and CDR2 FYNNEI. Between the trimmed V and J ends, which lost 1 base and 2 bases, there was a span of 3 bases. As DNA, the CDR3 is TGTGCCAGCAGTGAAGGGCCCTACAATGAGCAGTTCTTC. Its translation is CASSEGPYNEQFF.

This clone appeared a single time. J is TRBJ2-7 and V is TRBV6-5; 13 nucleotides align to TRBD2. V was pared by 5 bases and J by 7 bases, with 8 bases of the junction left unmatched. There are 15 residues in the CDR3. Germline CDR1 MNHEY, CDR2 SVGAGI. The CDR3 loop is CASSPLAGGSTEQYF. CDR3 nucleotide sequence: TGTGCCAGCAGTCCACTAGCGGGGGGGTCGACAGAGCAGTACTTC.

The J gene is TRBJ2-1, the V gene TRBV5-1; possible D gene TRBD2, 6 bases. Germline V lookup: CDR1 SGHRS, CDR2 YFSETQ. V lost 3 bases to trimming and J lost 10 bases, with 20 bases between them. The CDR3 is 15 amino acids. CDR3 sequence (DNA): TGCGCCAGCAGCTGGACCGGGACTCTCCTCCGGGAGCAGTTCTTC. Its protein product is CASSWTGTLLREQFF.

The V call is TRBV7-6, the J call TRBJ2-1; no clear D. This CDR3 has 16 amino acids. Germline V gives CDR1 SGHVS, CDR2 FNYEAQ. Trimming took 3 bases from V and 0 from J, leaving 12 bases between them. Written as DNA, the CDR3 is TGTGCCAGCAGCTTCTGGCCCTCTAGCTCCTACAATGAGCAGTTCTTC. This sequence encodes CASSFWPSSSYNEQFF. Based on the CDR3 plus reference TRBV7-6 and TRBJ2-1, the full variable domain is GAGVSQSPRYKVTKRGQDVALRCDPISGHVSLYWYRQALGQGPEFLTYFNYEAQQDKSGLPNDRFSAERPEGSISTLTIQRTEQRDSAMYRCASSFWPSSSYNEQFFGPGTRLTVL.

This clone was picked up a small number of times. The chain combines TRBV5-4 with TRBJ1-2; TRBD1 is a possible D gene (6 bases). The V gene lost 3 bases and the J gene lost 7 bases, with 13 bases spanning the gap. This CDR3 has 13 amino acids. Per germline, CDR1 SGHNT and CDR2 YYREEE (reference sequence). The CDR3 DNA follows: TGTGCCAGCAGCTACACAGGGAAGACTGGCTACACCTTC. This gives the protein CASSYTGKTGYTF.